This is a list of T cell receptor beta chains from one sample in a study of shared clonotypes between healthy human individuals. This table comes from immunoSEQ multiplex PCR, and its TCRdb copy is limited to in-frame clones, with some not included. Here the sample spans hundreds of thousands of clones, around 78% being singletons. The specimen sequenced was PBMCs. These receptors were collected from a middle-aged woman in good health. Some clones in this sample may be carry-over from other donors' samples. CDR3s include the opening cysteine and the closing phenylalanine or tryptophan. D genes are given only for firm matches. Clone size appears in some rows only: once, few, many, or a class for an expanded clone.

j_call: TRBJ2-7
d_call: NA
v_call: TRBV6-1
clone_size: few
cdr3_nt: TGTGCCAGCACCCCGACCTGGGACTCCTACGAGCAGTACTTC
cdr3_aa: CASTPTWDSYEQYF

j_call: TRBJ1-5
d_call: NA
v_call: TRBV4-2
clone_size: NA
cdr3_nt: TGTGCCAGCAGCCAAGAAGGCGGGTATAGCAATCAGCCCCAGCATTTT
cdr3_aa: CASSQEGGYSNQPQHF

j_call: TRBJ1-5
d_call: NA
v_call: TRBV19
clone_size: NA
cdr3_nt: TGTGCCAGTAGTATGGTAGGAGAATCGAATAGCAATCAGCCCCAGCATTTT
cdr3_aa: CASSMVGESNSNQPQHF

j_call: TRBJ1-5
d_call: NA
v_call: TRBV19
clone_size: NA
cdr3_nt: TGTGCCAGTAGCGCCAGGGCTCAGCCCCAGCATTTT
cdr3_aa: CASSARAQPQHF

j_call: TRBJ1-5
d_call: TRBD1
v_call: TRBV19
clone_size: NA
cdr3_nt: TGTGCCAGTAGTATGGGACAGGGGGGCAATCAGCCCCAGCATTTT
cdr3_aa: CASSMGQGGNQPQHF

j_call: TRBJ2-1
d_call: TRBD1
v_call: TRBV5-1
clone_size: NA
cdr3_nt: TGCGCCAGCAGCTTGGCTTTACAGGGGGCAAGCGATGAGCAGTTCTTC
cdr3_aa: CASSLALQGASDEQFF

j_call: TRBJ2-7
d_call: NA
v_call: TRBV6-1
clone_size: NA
cdr3_nt: TGTGCCAGCAGTGGCTGGGGGACATTGGGCGAGCAGTACTTC
cdr3_aa: CASSGWGTLGEQYF

j_call: TRBJ2-1
d_call: TRBD2
v_call: TRBV30
clone_size: NA
cdr3_nt: TGTGCCTGGCAAACTAGCGGGAGCTACAATGAGCAGTTCTTC
cdr3_aa: CAWQTSGSYNEQFF

j_call: TRBJ1-1
d_call: TRBD1
v_call: TRBV29-1
clone_size: NA
cdr3_nt: TGCAGCGTTGCGGGACATGCCGGGACAGGGGTATCTGAAGCTTTCTTT
cdr3_aa: CSVAGHAGTGVSEAFF

j_call: TRBJ1-1
d_call: NA
v_call: TRBV11-2
clone_size: NA
cdr3_nt: TGTGCCAGCAGCTTAGGGCAGAGTCGGAACACTGAAGCTTTCTTT
cdr3_aa: CASSLGQSRNTEAFF

j_call: TRBJ2-7
d_call: NA
v_call: TRBV18
clone_size: few
cdr3_nt: TGTGCCAGCTCACCACTTGACAGCCACCTAGAGCAGTACTTC
cdr3_aa: CASSPLDSHLEQYF

j_call: TRBJ1-3
d_call: NA
v_call: TRBV28
clone_size: NA
cdr3_nt: TGTGCCAGCAGACCAAATCTCGGCGTTTATGGAAACACCATATATTTT
cdr3_aa: CASRPNLGVYGNTIYF

j_call: TRBJ1-5
d_call: NA
v_call: TRBV19
clone_size: NA
cdr3_nt: TGTGCCAGTAGTATCGACAGTAGCAATCAGCCCCAGCATTTT
cdr3_aa: CASSIDSSNQPQHF

j_call: TRBJ1-2
d_call: NA
v_call: TRBV18
clone_size: NA
cdr3_nt: TGTGCCAGCTCACCAGGACAGTCCCATGGCTACACCTTC
cdr3_aa: CASSPGQSHGYTF